The text below deals with one T cell receptor (beta chain). Its antigen remains unidentified. The data derive from a study of T cell repertoires in cytomegalovirus infection. Whole-study findings and limits: CMV carriers with the relevant HLA were identified by cumulative public TCR beta family frequency. Dominating the ex vivo response were TCR beta clonotypes that were CMV-specific and HLA-C-restricted.

The CDR3 spans 16 residues. With 6 bases clipped from V and 4 bases from J, the junction kept 14 bases outside the gene matches. Per germline, CDR1 SNHLY and CDR2 FYNNEI. In TCRdb, the reads were re-called with MiXCR into one record per CDR3 protein. This sample yields approximately 910,000 distinct CDR3 sequences, of which roughly 30% are seen a single time; around 15% belongs to the top ten. The genes are TRBV2 and TRBJ1-1, with 7 nucleotides matching TRBD1. The TCR comes from a human donor in good health (CMV status not recorded). Some clones in this sample may be carry-over from other donors' samples. The sample in question was cultured CD8+ T cells from PBMCs, obtained from culture after CMV antigen stimulation. The CDR3 here is CASSASQGFGFTEAFF. DNA for the CDR3: TGTGCCAGCAGCGCCTCACAGGGGTTTGGTTTCACTGAAGCTTTCTTT.